This T cell receptor beta chain originates from a study of blood T cells in healthy people across ages. At the level of the study: About one barcoded beta molecule was captured per two T cells (by template switching).

From germline, CDR1 is SGHRS and CDR2 YFSETQ. The CDR3 has 14 amino acids. The germline V and J ends were trimmed by 7 bases and 0 bases, with 11 bases remaining between them. For the second PCR, which ran for roughly 7 to 11 cycles, a sample-barcoded 5' primer and a J-beta primer mix were used. The template-switch adaptor was a 5' adaptor with 12 random nucleotides. It tagged each cDNA molecule. All samples gave at least 2.5 million CDR3-containing paired-end reads. TCRdb redid the calling of the 5' RACE reads with MiXCR, one entry per CDR3 protein. This sample yields some 550,000 distinct CDR3 sequences, of which more than 45% are seen a single time; 20% to 25% belongs to the top ten. Overall study findings and caveats: What prevented conclusive comparison of naive and antigen-experienced cells was that PBMCs were unsorted.

In this sample, this clonotype turned up a few times. Its antigen remains unknown. The material sequenced was blood. This receptor was obtained from a man at least 80 years old in good health. The rearrangement links TRBV5-1 to TRBJ2-4, with D perhaps matching TRBD1 (5 bases). This CDR3 is CASRAGLAKNIQYF. The CDR3 coding sequence is TGCGCCAGCCGGGCAGGGCTAGCCAAAAACATTCAGTACTTC. The full variable domain, its missing parts supplied by reference TRBV5-1 and TRBJ2-4, is KAGVTQTPRYLIKTRGQQVTLSCSPISGHRSVSWYQQTPGQGLQFLFEYFSETQRNKGNFPGRFSGRQFSNSRSEMNVSTLELGDSALYLCASRAGLAKNIQYFGAGTRLSVL.